This record looks at one T cell receptor (beta chain) sequence and its context. This sample was included in a study of cytomegalovirus exposure and HLA in healthy donors. Use of 60 Vbeta and 13 Jbeta primers characterized the PCR. The assay was immunoSEQ multiplex PCR, and TCRdb's table has in-frame clones only and misses some. The data contain 150,000 to 200,000 clones, roughly 80% of them singletons. Trimming stripped 1 base from V and 0 bases from J, with 8 bases between. Germline assignment: CDR1 PRHDT and CDR2 FYEKMQ (reference sequence). The CDR3 runs 15 residues. This TCR derives from a female donor in good health and CMV-seronegative. Sequencing used PBMCs. The chain uses TRBV13 and TRBJ2-3; TRBD2 might be the D (6 bases). CDR3 nucleotides: TGTGCCAGCAGCTTAGTGGGGGGTAGCACAGATACGCAGTATTTT. Its translation is CASSLVGGSTDTQYF.